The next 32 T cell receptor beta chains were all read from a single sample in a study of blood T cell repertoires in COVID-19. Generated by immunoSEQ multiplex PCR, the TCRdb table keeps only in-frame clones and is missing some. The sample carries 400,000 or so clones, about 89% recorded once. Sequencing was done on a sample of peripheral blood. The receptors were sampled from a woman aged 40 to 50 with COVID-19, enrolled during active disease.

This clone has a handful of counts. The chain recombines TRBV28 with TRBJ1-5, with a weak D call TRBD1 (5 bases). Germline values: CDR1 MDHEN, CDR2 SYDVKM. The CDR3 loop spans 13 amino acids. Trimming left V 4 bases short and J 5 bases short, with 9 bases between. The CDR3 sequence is CASSSGRDQPQHF. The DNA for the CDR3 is TGTGCCAGCAGTTCAGGGAGGGATCAGCCCCAGCATTTT. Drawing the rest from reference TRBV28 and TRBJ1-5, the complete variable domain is DVKVTQSSRYLVKRTGEKVFLECVQDMDHENMFWYRQDPGLGLRLIYFSYDVKMKEKGDIPEGYSVSREKKERFSLILESASTNQTSMYLCASSSGRDQPQHFGDGTRLSIL.

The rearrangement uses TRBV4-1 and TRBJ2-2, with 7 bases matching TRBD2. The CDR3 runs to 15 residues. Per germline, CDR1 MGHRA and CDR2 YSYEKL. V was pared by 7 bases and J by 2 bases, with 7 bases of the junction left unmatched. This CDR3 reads CASKLVAGNTGELFF. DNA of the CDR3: TGCGCCAGCAAATTGGTAGCGGGTAACACCGGGGAGCTGTTTTTT.

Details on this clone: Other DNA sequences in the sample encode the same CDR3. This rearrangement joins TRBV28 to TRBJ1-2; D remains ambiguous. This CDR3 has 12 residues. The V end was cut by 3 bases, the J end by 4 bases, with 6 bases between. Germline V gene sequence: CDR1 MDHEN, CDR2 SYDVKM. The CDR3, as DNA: TGTGCCAGCAGTTTTGGCGGCTATGGCTACACCTTC. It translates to CASSFGGYGYTF.

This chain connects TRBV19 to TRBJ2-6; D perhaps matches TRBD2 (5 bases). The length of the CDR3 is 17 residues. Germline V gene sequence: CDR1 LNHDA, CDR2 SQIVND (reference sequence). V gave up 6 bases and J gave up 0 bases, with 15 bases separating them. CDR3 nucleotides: TGTGCCAGTAGCTACGGCGGGCCCCTCTCTGGGGCCAACGTCCTGACTTTC. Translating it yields CASSYGGPLSGANVLTF.

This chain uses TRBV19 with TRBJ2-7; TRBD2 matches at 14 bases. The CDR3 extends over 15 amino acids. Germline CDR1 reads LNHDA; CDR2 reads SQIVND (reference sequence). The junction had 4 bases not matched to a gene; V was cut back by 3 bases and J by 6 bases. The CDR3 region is CASSIIGTSGSEQYF. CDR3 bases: TGTGCCAGTAGTATCATAGGGACTAGCGGGAGCGAGCAGTACTTC. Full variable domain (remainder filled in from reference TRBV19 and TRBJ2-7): DGGITQSPKYLFRKEGQNVTLSCEQNLNHDAMYWYRQDPGQGLRLIYYSQIVNDFQKGDIAEGYSVSREKKESFPLTVTSAQKNPTAFYLCASSIIGTSGSEQYFGPGTRLTVT.

The DNA of the CDR3 is TGTGCCAGCAGTGAGGATGGACATGGCATTCAGTACTTC. As protein: CASSEDGHGIQYF. The rearrangement uses TRBV2 and TRBJ2-4, with D maybe TRBD1 (5 bases). The germline V gene has CDR1 SNHLY and CDR2 FYNNEI. There are 13 residues in the CDR3. Trimming removed 3 bases from V and 9 bases from J, with 12 bases in between.

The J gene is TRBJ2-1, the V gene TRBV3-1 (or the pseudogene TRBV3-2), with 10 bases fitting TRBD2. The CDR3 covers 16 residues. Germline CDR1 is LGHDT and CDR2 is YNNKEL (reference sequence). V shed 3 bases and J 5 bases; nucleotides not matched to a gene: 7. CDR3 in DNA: TGTGCCAGCAGCCAGTCTGGACTAGCGGATGACAATGAGCAGTTCTTC. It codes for CASSQSGLADDNEQFF.

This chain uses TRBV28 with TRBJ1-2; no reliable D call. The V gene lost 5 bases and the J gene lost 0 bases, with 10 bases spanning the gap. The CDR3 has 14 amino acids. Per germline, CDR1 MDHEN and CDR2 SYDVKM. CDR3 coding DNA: TGTGCCAGCAGTCCACCTGGCCCTAACTATGGCTACACCTTC. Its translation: CASSPPGPNYGYTF.

The CDR3 sequence is CASSEDRWSSNQPQHF. The CDR3 coding sequence is TGTGCCAGCAGTGAGGACAGGTGGAGTAGCAATCAGCCCCAGCATTTT. The V gene is TRBV6-1, the J gene TRBJ1-5, with TRBD1 matching 7 bases. The CDR3 extends over 16 amino acids. V shed 3 bases and J 0 bases; nucleotides not matched to a gene: 5. Germline lookup yields CDR1 MNHNS and CDR2 SASEGT.

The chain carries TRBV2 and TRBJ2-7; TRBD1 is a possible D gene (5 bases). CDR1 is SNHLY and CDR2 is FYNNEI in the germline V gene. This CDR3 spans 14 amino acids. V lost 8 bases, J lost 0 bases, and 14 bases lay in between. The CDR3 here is CASREQGNSYEQYF. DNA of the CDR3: TGTGCCAGCCGCGAGCAGGGAAACTCCTACGAGCAGTACTTC.

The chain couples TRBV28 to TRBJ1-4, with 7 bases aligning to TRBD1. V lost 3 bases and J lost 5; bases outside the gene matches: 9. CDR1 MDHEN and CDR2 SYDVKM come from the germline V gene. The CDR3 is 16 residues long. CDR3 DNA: TGTGCCAGCAGTTTGACCGAGGGGGCCCGAAATGAAAAACTGTTTTTT. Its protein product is CASSLTEGARNEKLFF. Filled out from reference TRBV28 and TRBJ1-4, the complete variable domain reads DVKVTQSSRYLVKRTGEKVFLECVQDMDHENMFWYRQDPGLGLRLIYFSYDVKMKEKGDIPEGYSVSREKKERFSLILESASTNQTSMYLCASSLTEGARNEKLFFGSGTQLSVL.

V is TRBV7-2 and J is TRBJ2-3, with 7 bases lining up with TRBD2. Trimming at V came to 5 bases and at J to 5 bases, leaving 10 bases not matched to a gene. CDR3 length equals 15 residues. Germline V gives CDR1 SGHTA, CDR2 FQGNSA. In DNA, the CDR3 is TGTGCCAGCAGCCCTACGGGGGGACGTCAAGATACGCAGTATTTT. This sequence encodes CASSPTGGRQDTQYF.

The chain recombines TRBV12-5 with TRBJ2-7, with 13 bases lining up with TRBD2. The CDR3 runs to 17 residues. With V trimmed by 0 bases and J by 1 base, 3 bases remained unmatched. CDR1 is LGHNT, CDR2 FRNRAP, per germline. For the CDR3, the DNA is TGTGCTAGTGGTTTGGTACTAGCGGGAGGGCCTTCCTACGAGCAGTACTTC. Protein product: CASGLVLAGGPSYEQYF.

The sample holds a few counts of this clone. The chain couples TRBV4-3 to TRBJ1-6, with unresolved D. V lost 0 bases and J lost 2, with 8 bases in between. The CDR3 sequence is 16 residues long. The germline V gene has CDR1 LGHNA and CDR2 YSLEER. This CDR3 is CASSQDMGTYNSPLHF. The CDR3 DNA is TGCGCCAGCAGCCAAGATATGGGCACCTATAATTCACCCCTCCACTTT.

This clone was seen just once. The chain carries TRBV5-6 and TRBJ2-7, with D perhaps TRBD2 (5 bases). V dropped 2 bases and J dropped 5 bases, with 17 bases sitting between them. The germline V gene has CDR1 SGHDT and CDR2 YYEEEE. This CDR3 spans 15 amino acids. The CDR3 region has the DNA TGTGCCAGCAGCTTCGAAGGTGGACTTTATGACGAGCAGTACTTC. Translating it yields CASSFEGGLYDEQYF.

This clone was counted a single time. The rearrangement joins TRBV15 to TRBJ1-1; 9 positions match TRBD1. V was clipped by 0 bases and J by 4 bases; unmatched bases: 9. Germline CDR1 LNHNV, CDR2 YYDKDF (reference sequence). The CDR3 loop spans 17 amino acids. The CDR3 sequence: CATSRDVPQGAPTEAFF. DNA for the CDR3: TGTGCCACCAGCAGAGATGTCCCACAGGGGGCGCCCACTGAAGCTTTCTTT.

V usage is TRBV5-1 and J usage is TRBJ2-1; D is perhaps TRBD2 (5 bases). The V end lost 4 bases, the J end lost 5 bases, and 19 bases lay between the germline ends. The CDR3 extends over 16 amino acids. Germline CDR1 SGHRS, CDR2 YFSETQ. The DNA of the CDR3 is TGCGCCAGCAGCCCACGGGGAGATAACCTCAACAATGAGCAGTTCTTC. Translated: CASSPRGDNLNNEQFF.

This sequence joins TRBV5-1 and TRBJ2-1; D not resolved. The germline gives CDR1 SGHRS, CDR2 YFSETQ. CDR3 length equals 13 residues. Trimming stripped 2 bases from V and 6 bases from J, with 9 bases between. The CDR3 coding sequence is TGCGCCAGCAGCTTTGACCGACTCAATGAGCAGTTCTTC. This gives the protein CASSFDRLNEQFF. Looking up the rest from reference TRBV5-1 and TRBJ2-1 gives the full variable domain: KAGVTQTPRYLIKTRGQQVTLSCSPISGHRSVSWYQQTPGQGLQFLFEYFSETQRNKGNFPGRFSGRQFSNSRSEMNVSTLELGDSALYLCASSFDRLNEQFFGPGTRLTVL.

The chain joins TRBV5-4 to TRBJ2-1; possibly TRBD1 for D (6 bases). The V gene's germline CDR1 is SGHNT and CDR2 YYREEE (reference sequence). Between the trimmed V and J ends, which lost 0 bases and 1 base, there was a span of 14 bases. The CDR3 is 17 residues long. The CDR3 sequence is CASSLEPQGVSYNEQFF. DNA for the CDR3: TGTGCCAGCAGCTTGGAGCCACAGGGTGTTTCCTACAATGAGCAGTTCTTC.

CDR3 residues: CASSWTAPLYEQYF. CDR3 DNA sequence: TGTGCCAGCAGTTGGACAGCCCCCCTCTACGAGCAGTACTTC. J is TRBJ2-7 and V is TRBV6-8, with a tentative D call TRBD1 (6 bases). Trimming took off 4 bases at V and 3 bases at J, with 13 bases between the two ends. The CDR3 length is 14 residues. The germline V gene encodes CDR1 MNHGY and CDR2 SAAAGT.

CDR3 in DNA: TGTGCCAGTAGTATCGGGACTTCTTGGGCTAATGAAAAACTGTTTTTT. Translation gives CASSIGTSWANEKLFF. The rearrangement uses TRBV19 and TRBJ1-4; a possible D gene is TRBD1 (5 bases). The CDR3 runs to 16 residues. V lost 3 bases and J lost 3, with 14 bases in between. Germline-derived CDR1 and CDR2 are LNHDA and SQIVND (reference sequence).

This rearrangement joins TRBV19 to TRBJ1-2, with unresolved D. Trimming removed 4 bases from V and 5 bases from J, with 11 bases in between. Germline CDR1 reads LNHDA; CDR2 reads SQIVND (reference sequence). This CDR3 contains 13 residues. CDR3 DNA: TGTGCCAGTAGTAGGGCCAGCCAATATGGCTACACCTTC. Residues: CASSRASQYGYTF.

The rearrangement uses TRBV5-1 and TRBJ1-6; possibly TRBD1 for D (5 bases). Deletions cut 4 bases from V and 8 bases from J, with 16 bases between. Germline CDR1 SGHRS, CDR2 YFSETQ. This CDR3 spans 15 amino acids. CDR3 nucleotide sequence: TGCGCCAGCAGCCGAGGACTCGGGGGAGATTCACCCCTCCACTTT. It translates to CASSRGLGGDSPLHF.

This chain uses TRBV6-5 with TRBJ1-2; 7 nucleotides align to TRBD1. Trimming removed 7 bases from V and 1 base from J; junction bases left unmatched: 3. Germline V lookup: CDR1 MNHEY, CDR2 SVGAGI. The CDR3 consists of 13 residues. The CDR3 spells CASKQGVNYGYTF. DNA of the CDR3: TGTGCCAGCAAGCAGGGGGTTAACTATGGCTACACCTTC.

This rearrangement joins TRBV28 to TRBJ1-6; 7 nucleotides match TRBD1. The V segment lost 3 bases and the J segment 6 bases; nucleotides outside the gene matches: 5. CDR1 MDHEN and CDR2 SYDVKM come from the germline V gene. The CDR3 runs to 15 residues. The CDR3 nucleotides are TGTGCCAGCAGTTTGCCGGGACAGACTAATTCACCCCTCCACTTT. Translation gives CASSLPGQTNSPLHF.

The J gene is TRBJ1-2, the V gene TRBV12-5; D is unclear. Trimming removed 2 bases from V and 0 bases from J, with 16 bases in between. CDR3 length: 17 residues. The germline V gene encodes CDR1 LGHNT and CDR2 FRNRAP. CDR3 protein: CASGLTTGGRANYGYTF. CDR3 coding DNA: TGTGCTAGTGGTTTGACAACTGGAGGGAGGGCTAACTATGGCTACACCTTC.

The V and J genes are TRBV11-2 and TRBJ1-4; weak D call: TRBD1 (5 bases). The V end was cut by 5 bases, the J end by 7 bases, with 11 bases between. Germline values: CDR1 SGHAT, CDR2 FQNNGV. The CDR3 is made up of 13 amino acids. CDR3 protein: CASSMTVREKLFF. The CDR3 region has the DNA TGTGCCAGCAGCATGACAGTGCGTGAAAAACTGTTTTTT.

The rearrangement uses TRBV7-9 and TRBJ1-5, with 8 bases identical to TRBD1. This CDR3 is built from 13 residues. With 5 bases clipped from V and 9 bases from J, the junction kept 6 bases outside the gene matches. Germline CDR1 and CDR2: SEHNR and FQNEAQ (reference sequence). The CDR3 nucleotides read TGTGCCAGCAGCAAGGGACAGGTATCGCCCCAGCATTTT. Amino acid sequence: CASSKGQVSPQHF.

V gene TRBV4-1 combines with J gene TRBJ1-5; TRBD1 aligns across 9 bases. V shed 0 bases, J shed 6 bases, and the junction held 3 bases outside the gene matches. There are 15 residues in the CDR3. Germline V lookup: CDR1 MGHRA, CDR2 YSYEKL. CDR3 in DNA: TGCGCCAGCAGCCAAGATGGGACAGGGACTCAGCCCCAGCATTTT. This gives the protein CASSQDGTGTQPQHF.

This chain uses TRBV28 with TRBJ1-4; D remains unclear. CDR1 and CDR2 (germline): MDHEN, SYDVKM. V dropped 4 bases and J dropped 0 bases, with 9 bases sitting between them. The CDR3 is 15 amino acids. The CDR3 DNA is TGTGCCAGCAGTTATAGAGGGCCAACTAATGAAAAACTGTTTTTT. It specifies CASSYRGPTNEKLFF.

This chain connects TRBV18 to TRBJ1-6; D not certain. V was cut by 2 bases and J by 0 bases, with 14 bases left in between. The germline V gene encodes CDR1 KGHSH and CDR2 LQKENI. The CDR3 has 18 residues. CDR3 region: CASSPLGTRSSYNSPLHF. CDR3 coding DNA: TGTGCCAGCTCACCATTGGGCACTAGGAGCTCCTATAATTCACCCCTCCACTTT.

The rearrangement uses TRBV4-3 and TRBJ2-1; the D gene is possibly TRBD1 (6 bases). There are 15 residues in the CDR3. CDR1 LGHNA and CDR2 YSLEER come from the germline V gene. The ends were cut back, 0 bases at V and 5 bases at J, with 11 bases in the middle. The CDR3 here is CASSQEGTRDNEQFF. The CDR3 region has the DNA TGCGCCAGCAGCCAAGAGGGGACAAGAGACAATGAGCAGTTCTTC.